This T cell receptor beta chain originates from a study of T cells after yellow fever vaccination. The wider study: Preparation of the low-cell-number fractions used SMART-Seq v4 Ultra Low Input.

Study conclusions and caveats: After the booster, about 95% of CD4 and around nine tenths of CD8 primary-response clones were re-detected.

Between the trimmed V and J ends, which lost 2 bases and 8 bases, there was a span of 4 bases. CDR3 length: 11 amino acids. This clonotype was found a few times. Its matching antigen is unknown. The TCR cDNA carried a universal primer site and UMIs from 5'RACE template switching. In TCRdb, the 5' RACE reads were re-called with MiXCR into one record per CDR3 protein. This sample has a few hundred thousand distinct CDR3 sequences; about 19% occur once, and the top ten carry roughly an eighth. The sequence came from a man aged 30-40 years who received the YFV17D yellow fever vaccine. The specimen comprised PBMCs, sampled 15 days after the yellow fever booster vaccination. The chain is built from TRBV12-3 or TRBV12-4 and TRBJ2-1; no clear D. The chain's CDR3 is CASSLFHEQFF. CDR3 nucleotides: TGTGCCAGCAGTTTATTCCATGAGCAGTTCTTC.